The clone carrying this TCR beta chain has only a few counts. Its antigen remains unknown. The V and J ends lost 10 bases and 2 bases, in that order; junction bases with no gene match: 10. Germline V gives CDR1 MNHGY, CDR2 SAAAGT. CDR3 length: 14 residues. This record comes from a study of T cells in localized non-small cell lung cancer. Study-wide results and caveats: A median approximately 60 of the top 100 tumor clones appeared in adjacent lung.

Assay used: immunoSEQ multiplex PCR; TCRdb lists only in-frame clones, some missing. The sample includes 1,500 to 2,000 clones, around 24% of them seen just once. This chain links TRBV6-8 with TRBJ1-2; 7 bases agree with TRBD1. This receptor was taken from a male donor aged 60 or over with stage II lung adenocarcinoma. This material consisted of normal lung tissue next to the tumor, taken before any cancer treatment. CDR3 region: CATRTGSPNYGYTF. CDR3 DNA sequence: TGTGCCACCAGGACAGGTAGTCCCAACTATGGCTACACCTTC.